This TCR beta chain was sequenced in a study of T-cell memory formation after mild COVID-19. For the study at large: Largely donor-specific sequence clusters came from a couple of donors.

This CDR3 has 16 amino acids. Per the germline V gene, CDR1 is SGDLS and CDR2 is YYNGEE. V shed 0 bases and J shed 2 bases, with 15 bases lying between them. TCRdb re-called the 5' RACE reads with MiXCR, one entry per CDR3 protein. The sample has some 350,000 distinct CDR3 sequences; approximately 16% are singletons. Sequenced material: PBMCs or a T cell subset sorted from them (not recorded which). The TCR comes from a man younger than 35 who had mild COVID-19 (a few samples of this study predate the infection). Cell type and time point are not known. The V gene is TRBV9, the J gene TRBJ2-7; D uncertain. The CDR3 reads CASSVVITAPPYEQYF. Written as DNA, the CDR3 is TGTGCCAGCAGCGTAGTAATAACAGCACCCCCCTACGAGCAGTACTTC.